These 24 T cell receptor delta chains share one sample of origin, sequenced in a study of γδ T cells in repeated Plasmodium falciparum infection. Gammadelta T cells were flow-sorted from PBMC into Vgamma9/Vdelta2+ and Vdelta2-negative populations for bulk analysis. TCRdb reanalysed the multiplex PCR reads via CATT. The table lists 55,000 to 70,000 delta-chain clones, around 1.5% of them singletons, with approximately 15% in the top ten. The sequenced sample consisted of gamma-delta T cells from blood. These TCRs come from a pool of human donors (malaria-infected and uninfected, not separated).

Of note for this clone: The TCRdb protein comes from a much larger clone and disagrees with this DNA's translation at residue 20, likely due to a read error; the protein given here is derived from the DNA. The chain uses TRDV1 and TRDJ1; 13 bases align to TRDD3. TCRdb records no J gene; here it was assigned by comparing the DNA to germline. The germline V gene encodes CDR1 TSWWSYY and CDR2 QGS. This CDR3 region has 23 residues. CDR3 DNA: TGTGCTCTTGGGGAACTTATTGGTCTAGGCACGTACTGGGGGATACGCTATGCCGATAGACTCATCTTT. Its protein product is CALGELIGLGTYWGIRYADRLIF.

This clone has more than one count but fewer than ten. TCRdb's entry gives the protein of a much larger clone, which mismatches this DNA's translation at residue 7, likely from a read error; the protein reported here is translated from the DNA. The gene calls are TRDV3 and TRDJ1; tentatively, D is TRDD3 (5 bases). V was shortened by 5 bases and J by 3 bases, with 13 bases between the two germline ends. CDR3 length equals 12 residues. Germline CDR1 and CDR2: TVYSNPD and GDNSRS (reference sequence). The CDR3 region has the DNA TGTGCCCGCCGGGGCTGGGCCGATAAACTCATCTTT. It yields the protein CARRGWADKLIF.

In its sample, this clone was seen a few times. TCRdb's listed protein matches a much larger clone and diverges from this DNA's translation at residue 3, likely through a read error; the protein shown comes from the DNA. The genes are TRDV1 and TRDJ2; 7 nucleotides agree with TRDD3. Germline V CDR1 and CDR2: TSWWSYY, QGS. This CDR3 contains 20 residues. The CDR3 sequence: CAPGEVTMTGDPGGGAQLFF. CDR3 DNA sequence: TGTGCTCCTGGGGAGGTCACTATGACTGGGGATCCCGGTGGTGGAGCACAACTCTTCTTT.

This clone turned up a few times. A far larger clone is off by one base, so a read error is likely. Distinct nucleotide sequences in the sample also encode this CDR3. The chain recombines TRDV1 with TRDJ1; 8 bases line up with TRDD3. Germline V gives CDR1 TSWWSYY, CDR2 QGS. This CDR3 spans 19 amino acids. Trimming cost V 2 bases and J 0 bases; bases outside gene matches: 14. The CDR3 is CALGESSGYWGYDTDKLIF. In DNA, the CDR3 is TGTGCTCTTGGGGAATCCAGCGGCTACTGGGGGTATGACACCGATAAACTCATCTTT.

At least ten counts were recorded for this clone. With a far larger clone one base away, a read error is the likely cause. Other DNA sequences in the same sample also yield this CDR3. The gene calls are TRDV1 and TRDJ2, with 9 nucleotides matching TRDD3. V trimming: 3 bases; J trimming: 2 bases; junction bases outside the gene matches: 28. The CDR3 is made up of 24 amino acids. Germline CDR1 is TSWWSYY and CDR2 is QGS. The CDR3 coding sequence is TGTGCTCTTGGGGAGCTTCCTCATGAACTTACCAACCGGGGGATACAAAAGTTGACAGCACAACTCTTCTTT. Translation: CALGELPHELTNRGIQKLTAQLFF.

Turning to this clone: TCRdb's protein for this DNA is that of a much larger clone and differs from the translation at residue 15, likely a read error; the protein shown is the DNA translation. The chain links TRDV1 to TRDJ1; 7 bases are shared with TRDD3. J gave up 0 bases and V 4 bases, and 32 bases lay outside the gene matches. The germline V gene has CDR1 TSWWSYY and CDR2 QGS. The CDR3 consists of 24 residues. Here the CDR3 reads CALGAQNVIPEPGDASGYTDKLIF. The CDR3 nucleotides read TGTGCTCTTGGGGCCCAAAACGTAATTCCTGAGCCGGGGGATGCTAGTGGGTACACCGATAAACTCATCTTT.

Concerning this clone itself: This DNA's translation differs at residue 9 from TCRdb's protein, which comes from a much larger clone; a read error is likely, and the protein shown is translated from the DNA. The chain uses TRDV2 and TRDJ3; possible D gene TRDD3, 5 bases. In the absence of a J gene in TCRdb, the DNA was matched to germline to assign it here. CDR3 length equals 23 residues. V was clipped by 0 bases and J by 0 bases, with 26 bases between them. Germline assignment: CDR1 GEAIGNYY and CDR2 EKD. CDR3 sequence: CACDTKGGEALVLSSWDTRQMFF. The CDR3 region has the DNA TGTGCCTGTGACACCAAAGGTGGGGAAGCCCTTGTCCTCAGCTCCTGGGACACCCGACAGATGTTTTTC.

In its sample, this clone was seen many times. TCRdb shows a much larger clone's protein in place of this DNA's translation, and the two differ at residue 14, likely through a read error; the protein shown is translated from the DNA. The rearrangement joins TRDV2 to TRDJ1, with D perhaps TRDD3 (6 bases). CDR3 length: 20 amino acids. Trimming shortened V by 1 base and J by 1 base, and 27 bases separated the two germline ends. Looked up from germline, CDR1 is GEAIGNYY and CDR2 is EKD. The CDR3 region has the DNA TGTGCCTGTGACACTCTTAGAGTACTGGGTGGGCCGGTCACCACCGATAAACTCATCTTT. This codes for CACDTLRVLGGPVTTDKLIF.

As for this clone: TCRdb lists the protein of a much larger clone for this DNA, which differs at residue 5, so this is likely a read error; the protein given here is translated from the DNA itself. CDR3 sequence (DNA): TGTGCTCTTGGGAAAACTCCTTCCTACGGGGGATGGGATAAACTCATCTTT. This translates into CALGKTPSYGGWDKLIF. The chain couples TRDV1 to TRDJ1, with 9 bases identical to TRDD2. With V trimmed by 5 bases and J by 5 bases, 15 bases remained unmatched. Germline values: CDR1 TSWWSYY, CDR2 QGS. This CDR3 comprises 17 residues.

A remark on this clone: The protein given by TCRdb reflects a much larger clone and differs at residue 8 from this DNA's translation, likely from a read error; the protein shown is the DNA's translation. CDR3: CALGDSTRIRYSDKLIF. As DNA, the CDR3 is TGTGCTCTTGGGGATTCTACGAGGATACGATACAGCGATAAACTCATCTTT. The genes are TRDV1 and TRDJ1; TRDD3 matches at 7 bases. There are 17 residues in the CDR3. CDR1 is TSWWSYY, CDR2 QGS, per germline. V was pared by 3 bases and J by 4 bases, with 14 bases of the junction left unmatched.

This clone was counted only a few times. TCRdb's listed protein matches a much larger clone and diverges from this DNA's translation at residue 4, likely through a read error; the protein shown comes from the DNA. The rearrangement links TRDV3 to TRDJ1; possibly TRDD3 for D (6 bases). V shed 4 bases and J shed 2 bases, with 35 bases lying between them. Germline V gene sequence: CDR1 TVYSNPD, CDR2 GDNSRS (reference sequence). The CDR3 is 20 residues long. CDR3 region: CASPPSRTGTLSRRTDKLIF. The CDR3 coding sequence is TGTGCCTCCCCTCCTAGTCGAACTGGGACCCTTAGTAGGAGGACCGATAAACTCATCTTT.

As concerns this clone: TCRdb's protein, taken from a much larger clone, differs from this DNA's translation at residue 4, likely owing to a read error; the protein displayed comes from the DNA. This chain connects TRDV1 to TRDJ1; TRDD3 matches at 11 bases. The CDR3 totals 21 residues. Looked up from germline, CDR1 is TSWWSYY and CDR2 is QGS. V trimming: 8 bases; J trimming: 1 base; junction bases outside the gene matches: 24. In DNA form, the CDR3 reads TGTGCTCTTAGGCTAACCTTCCTACCCGTACTGGGGGATAATCCCACCGATAAACTCATCTTT. Residues: CALRLTFLPVLGDNPTDKLIF.

To note about this clone: TCRdb assigns this DNA the protein of a much larger clone, which departs from its translation at residue 13; this likely reflects a read error, and the protein shown comes from translating the DNA. The V call is TRAV38-2/DV8, the J call TRDJ1; TRDD3 agrees at 10 bases. No J gene was available from TCRdb, and it was assigned here by a germline match of the DNA. Germline loops: CDR1 TSESDYY, CDR2 QEAYKQQN. The CDR3 consists of 20 residues. CDR3 loop: CAPMGLPDWGMYPYTDKLIF. In nucleotides, the CDR3 is TGTGCGCCCATGGGGCTCCCGGACTGGGGGATGTACCCGTACACCGATAAACTCATCTTT.

This clone was seen ten or more times. TCRdb's listed protein matches a much larger clone and diverges from this DNA's translation at residue 8, likely through a read error; the protein shown comes from the DNA. The chain carries TRDV3 and TRDJ1; D uncertain. There are 11 residues in the CDR3. Germline V gene sequence: CDR1 TVYSNPD, CDR2 GDNSRS (reference sequence). DNA for the CDR3: TGTGCCTGTAATACCGGCGATGAACTCATCTTT. As protein: CACNTGDELIF.

Concerning this clone: This likely traces to a read error, being one base from a far larger clone. Other DNA sequences in this specimen translate into the identical CDR3. The chain uses TRDV1 and TRDJ1; 7 bases align to TRDD3. The J gene, left out of TCRdb, was set here by checking the DNA against germline. Trimming removed 3 bases from V and 0 bases from J; junction bases left unmatched: 25. This CDR3 comprises 22 residues. Per germline, CDR1 TSWWSYY and CDR2 QGS. The CDR3 nucleotides read TGTGCTCTTGGGGATGTCCGGGTTAGCTTTGCCGGTTACTGGGGATACACCGATAAACTCATCTTT. As protein: CALGDVRVSFAGYWGYTDKLIF.

This clone was counted many times. V gene TRDV1 combines with J gene TRDJ1; D possibly corresponds to TRDD2 (6 bases). Per germline, CDR1 TSWWSYY and CDR2 QGS. The germline V and J ends were trimmed by 2 bases and 1 base, with 17 bases remaining between them. The CDR3 has 17 residues. In nucleotides, the CDR3 is TGTGCTCTTGGGGAAGCCTTCCCACCGTACCGCACCGATAAACTCATCTTT. Translated: CALGEAFPPYRTDKLIF.

By share, this clone ranks as medium-sized. The chain has TRDV2 and TRDJ1; D is uncertain. Looked up from germline, CDR1 is GEAIGNYY and CDR2 is EKD. The CDR3 extends over 15 amino acids. Trimming shortened V by 0 bases and J by 0 bases, and 10 bases separated the two germline ends. The CDR3 here is CACDTERFHTDKLIF. Here the CDR3 DNA reads TGTGCCTGTGACACCGAGAGATTCCACACCGATAAACTCATCTTT.

This clone was counted ten times or more. The rearrangement joins TRDV1 to TRDJ2, with D hard to call. The CDR3 covers 17 residues. The germline V and J ends were trimmed by 4 bases and 6 bases, with 21 bases remaining between them. Germline V CDR1 and CDR2: TSWWSYY, QGS. CDR3 region: CALGALPHIYMSAQLFF. The CDR3 DNA sequence: TGTGCTCTTGGGGCCCTCCCCCACATATATATGTCAGCACAACTCTTCTTT.

This clone occurred a few times. This sequence is one base from a far larger clone and is likely a read error. The identical CDR3 is also encoded by other nucleotide sequences in the sample. The V and J genes are TRDV1 and TRDJ1, with D uncertain. The J gene, missing from TCRdb, was assigned here through DNA to germline matching. This CDR3 has 11 residues. Germline loops: CDR1 TSWWSYY, CDR2 QGS. Trimming cost V 9 bases and J 4 bases, with 9 bases left between them. The CDR3 protein is CALDIFDKLIF. The CDR3 DNA reads as TGTGCTCTCGACATTTTCGATAAACTCATCTTT.

Points on this clone: A far larger clone is one nucleotide away, so this likely arose from a read error. This specimen includes other DNA sequences encoding the same CDR3. The chain links TRDV1 to TRDJ1; tentative D call: TRDD3 (5 bases). In germline, CDR1 is TSWWSYY, CDR2 QGS. This CDR3 is built from 21 residues. V lost 2 bases and J lost 2, with 30 bases in between. The CDR3 loop reads CALGEDNSPMWDSEYTDKLIF. CDR3 sequence (DNA): TGTGCTCTTGGGGAAGATAATTCGCCTATGTGGGATTCTGAGTATACCGATAAACTCATCTTT.

In regard to this clone: For this DNA, TCRdb reports the protein of a much larger clone, which diverges at residue 5, most likely from a read error; the protein presented here is translated directly from the DNA. This chain uses TRDV1 with TRDJ1; D is ambiguous. Since TCRdb gives no J gene, matching the DNA to germline was used here to assign it. The germline V and J ends were trimmed by 3 bases and 2 bases, with 4 bases remaining between them. This CDR3 contains 12 residues. Germline lookup yields CDR1 TSWWSYY and CDR2 QGS. In DNA, the CDR3 is TGTGCTCTTGGGGAGTGGACCGATAAACTCATCTTT. It is translated as CALGEWTDKLIF.

There are a few counts of this clone. The amino acid sequence in TCRdb belongs to a much larger clone and departs from this DNA's translation at residue 11, likely a sequencing read error; the sequence shown is translated from the DNA. The chain couples TRDV1 to TRDJ1; TRDD3 agrees at 8 bases. Since TCRdb gives no J gene, matching the DNA to germline was used here to assign it. The V segment lost 0 bases and the J segment 0 bases; nucleotides outside the gene matches: 24. The V gene's germline CDR1 is TSWWSYY and CDR2 QGS. CDR3 size: 23 residues. The CDR3, as DNA: TGTGCTCTTGGGGAACTATTTTCTAAGGATCAGATGGGGGATCCGCCTTACACCGATAAACTCATCTTT. Amino acids: CALGELFSKDQMGDPPYTDKLIF.

This clone was detected many times. Since a far larger clone is one base different, this is likely a read error. This sample includes further DNA sequences coding for the same CDR3. In DNA form, the CDR3 reads TGTGCCTGTGACACGCTGGGGGCTGAGAACTTGTACACAGATAAACTCATCTTT. As protein: CACDTLGAENLYTDKLIF. The rearrangement joins TRDV2 to TRDJ1, with 7 nucleotides matching TRDD3. The CDR3 has 18 residues. The germline V gene has CDR1 GEAIGNYY and CDR2 EKD.

On this clone: The protein that TCRdb holds for this DNA derives from a much larger clone and differs from the translated DNA at residue 7, which likely indicates a read error; the protein shown here is translated from the DNA. This rearrangement joins TRDV1 to TRDJ1, with 8 bases aligning to TRDD3. The CDR3 consists of 23 residues. The trim removed 0 bases at V and 0 bases at J, leaving 24 bases unmatched. Germline lookup yields CDR1 TSWWSYY and CDR2 QGS. The CDR3 bases are TGTGCTCTTGGGGAACTATGTCTTCTCTTCCGTCCTTACTGGGGGTCCTACACCGATAAACTCATCTTT. It yields the protein CALGELCLLFRPYWGSYTDKLIF.